This is a list of T cell receptor beta chains from one sample in a study of blood T cell repertoires in COVID-19. The data were produced by immunoSEQ multiplex PCR, yet TCRdb's version contains in-frame clones alone and is incomplete. In the table there are roughly 77,000 clones, roughly 80% of which are singletons. Sequencing input: peripheral blood. These receptors were collected from a human donor in a cohort sampled during active COVID-19. Both conserved end residues are part of each CDR3. Fields, in order: CDR3 DNA, CDR3 protein, J gene, clone size, V gene, D gene. The D gene is left open where the match is weak. Not every row has a clone size; where given, it reads once, few, many or a size class.

cdr3_nt: TGTGCCAGCAGGGGGAGGGCTAACTATGGCTACACCTTC; cdr3_aa: CASRGRANYGYTF; j_call: TRBJ1-2; clone_size: NA; v_call: TRBV6-5; d_call: NA
cdr3_nt: TGTGCCAGCAGTGGTCAGGGGTTTGGCTACACCTTC; cdr3_aa: CASSGQGFGYTF; j_call: TRBJ1-2; clone_size: few; v_call: TRBV2; d_call: NA
cdr3_nt: TGTGCCAGCAGTTTGGGAGGCAGGCCCGAGCAGTACTTC; cdr3_aa: CASSLGGRPEQYF; j_call: TRBJ2-7; clone_size: NA; v_call: TRBV28; d_call: NA
cdr3_nt: TGTGCCAGCAGCCAAGATGGAGGGGCGGGCGCCAACGTCCTGACTTTC; cdr3_aa: CASSQDGGAGANVLTF; j_call: TRBJ2-6; clone_size: NA; v_call: TRBV3-1/TRBV3-2; d_call: NA
cdr3_nt: TGCGCCAGCAGCCAAGAAGGGCTAGCGGGGACCAACACCGGGGAGCTGTTTTTT; cdr3_aa: CASSQEGLAGTNTGELFF; j_call: TRBJ2-2; clone_size: NA; v_call: TRBV4-3; d_call: TRBD2
cdr3_nt: TGTGCCAGCAGTTTAAGAGGACAGAGCTACGAGCAGTACTTC; cdr3_aa: CASSLRGQSYEQYF; j_call: TRBJ2-7; clone_size: NA; v_call: TRBV27; d_call: NA
cdr3_nt: TGTGCCAGCAGCTTGGAATCAGGGGGCACAGATACGCAGTATTTT; cdr3_aa: CASSLESGGTDTQYF; j_call: TRBJ2-3; clone_size: NA; v_call: TRBV5-4; d_call: NA
cdr3_nt: TGCGCCAGCGGTAGCGGACAGGAGAATTCACCCCTCCACTTT; cdr3_aa: CASGSGQENSPLHF; j_call: TRBJ1-6; clone_size: NA; v_call: TRBV23-1; d_call: TRBD1
cdr3_nt: TGTGCCAGCAGGGAGAGACAGGGGGCCAATCAGCCCCAGCATTTT; cdr3_aa: CASRERQGANQPQHF; j_call: TRBJ1-5; clone_size: NA; v_call: TRBV6-5; d_call: TRBD1
cdr3_nt: TGTGCCAGCAGTTACAGGGACAGGGGCTATGGCTACACCTTC; cdr3_aa: CASSYRDRGYGYTF; j_call: TRBJ1-2; clone_size: NA; v_call: TRBV6-5; d_call: TRBD1
cdr3_nt: TGTGCCAGCAGCTTAGGGCAGGGGGACACTGAAGCTTTCTTT; cdr3_aa: CASSLGQGDTEAFF; j_call: TRBJ1-1; clone_size: NA; v_call: TRBV7-9; d_call: TRBD1
cdr3_nt: TGTGCCAGCAGTTACTCAGGGAGTGGAGGAAATGAGCAGTTCTTC; cdr3_aa: CASSYSGSGGNEQFF; j_call: TRBJ2-1; clone_size: few; v_call: TRBV6-5; d_call: NA
cdr3_nt: TGTGCCAGCAGTGACCGCCTGGGGCAGAAGCAGTACTTC; cdr3_aa: CASSDRLGQKQYF; j_call: TRBJ2-7; clone_size: NA; v_call: TRBV6-4; d_call: NA
cdr3_nt: TGTGCCAGCAGCCAACAAACCGGGGAGCTGTTTTTT; cdr3_aa: CASSQQTGELFF; j_call: TRBJ2-2; clone_size: NA; v_call: TRBV7-8; d_call: NA
cdr3_nt: TGTGCCAGCAGTTTATATAGGGGCCTGAACACTGAAGCTTTCTTT; cdr3_aa: CASSLYRGLNTEAFF; j_call: TRBJ1-1; clone_size: NA; v_call: TRBV28; d_call: NA
cdr3_nt: TGTGCCAGCAGTCACTACCAACAGGGGGCTTGGGGGAATCAGCCCCAGCATTTT; cdr3_aa: CASSHYQQGAWGNQPQHF; j_call: TRBJ1-5; clone_size: few; v_call: TRBV6-2/TRBV6-3; d_call: TRBD1
cdr3_nt: TGCGCCAGCAGCTTGGCGGTAGGGGGCTATGGCTACACCTTC; cdr3_aa: CASSLAVGGYGYTF; j_call: TRBJ1-2; clone_size: NA; v_call: TRBV5-1; d_call: NA